This TCR beta chain was identified during a study of blood T cell repertoires in COVID-19. On the study more broadly: Some COVID-19 samples were acute and others convalescent; all came from the United States, Italy and Spain. In each case, the material was cDNA or gDNA derived from T cells, B-cell-depleted T cells, or PBMCs.

Assay used: immunoSEQ multiplex PCR; TCRdb lists only in-frame clones, some missing. Of around 27,000 clones listed, about 94% are singletons. The CDR3 runs 16 residues. V was clipped by 0 bases and J by 2 bases, with 14 bases between them. Per the germline V gene, CDR1 is SGHRS and CDR2 is YFSETQ. Specimen: peripheral blood. The gene calls are TRBV5-1 and TRBJ1-1, with D perhaps TRBD1 (5 bases). The source of this sequence is a human donor with active COVID-19. The donor label of this sample is uncertain. CDR3 residues: CASSLAGGRKNTEAFF. The DNA of the CDR3 is TGCGCCAGCAGCTTGGCCGGGGGACGGAAAAACACTGAAGCTTTCTTT.